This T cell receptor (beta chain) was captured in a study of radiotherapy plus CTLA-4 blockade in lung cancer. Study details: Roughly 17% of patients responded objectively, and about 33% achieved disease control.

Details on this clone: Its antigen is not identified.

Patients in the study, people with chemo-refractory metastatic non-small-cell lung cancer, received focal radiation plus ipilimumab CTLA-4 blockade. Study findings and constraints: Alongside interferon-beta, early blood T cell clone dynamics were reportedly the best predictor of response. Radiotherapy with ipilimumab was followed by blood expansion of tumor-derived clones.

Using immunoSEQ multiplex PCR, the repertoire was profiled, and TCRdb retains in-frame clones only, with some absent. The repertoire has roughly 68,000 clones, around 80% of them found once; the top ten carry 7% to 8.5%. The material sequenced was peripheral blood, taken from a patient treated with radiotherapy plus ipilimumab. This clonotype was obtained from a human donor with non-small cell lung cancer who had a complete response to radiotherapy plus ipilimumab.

The CDR3 here is CASTMGSGGSTDTQYF. The DNA of the CDR3 is TGTGCCAGCACCATGGGGAGTGGCGGGAGCACAGATACGCAGTATTTT. The genes are TRBV6-6 and TRBJ2-3; D perhaps matches TRBD2 (5 bases). The CDR3 spans 16 residues. Trimming cost V 7 bases and J 0 bases, with 17 bases left between them. Germline V gene sequence: CDR1 MNHNY, CDR2 SVGAGI (reference sequence).